The 18 T cell receptor beta chains given below trace back to one sample, sequenced in a study of T cell repertoires in cytomegalovirus infection (dated by TCRdb to about 2019). The instrument was an Illumina HiSeq 1500. The public sequencing data were trimmed at Q25 with fastp and processed into clonotypes with MiXCR by TCRdb, which kept only in-frame beta chains. All rows with the same CDR3 protein become a single entry with the most common DNA and genes. For this sample the table gives about 310,000 distinct CDR3 sequences, of which about a sixth were detected only once. The top ten hold around 12% of the sample. Specimen: PBMCs. These receptors were taken from a human donor in good health (CMV status not recorded). Some clones in this sample may be carry-over from other donors' samples.

This chain uses TRBV28 with TRBJ1-2; 7 nucleotides align to TRBD1. The junction had 10 bases not matched to a gene; V was cut back by 4 bases and J by 2 bases. The CDR3 length is 16 residues. Germline loops: CDR1 MDHEN, CDR2 SYDVKM. In nucleotides, the CDR3 is TGTGCCAGCAGTTCGCCGTGGGACAGAACAAACTATGGCTACACCTTC. Translated, it gives CASSSPWDRTNYGYTF.

The V gene is TRBV12-3 or TRBV12-4, the J gene TRBJ1-5; D remains ambiguous. The CDR3 totals 12 residues. V shed 2 bases and J shed 6 bases, with 5 bases lying between them. This CDR3 reads CASSLWVQPQHF. CDR3 sequence (DNA): TGTGCCAGCAGTTTATGGGTTCAGCCCCAGCATTTT.

This clonotype was observed at least ten times. The chain combines TRBV6-6 with TRBJ2-1, with a possible D match to TRBD2 (6 bases). CDR1 is MNHNY, CDR2 SVGAGI, per germline (reference sequence). This CDR3 has 17 residues. Trimming removed 2 bases from V and 0 bases from J, with 14 bases in between. The CDR3 region has the DNA TGTGCCAGCAGTTACCCGTCCCGGGGGAACTCCTACAATGAGCAGTTCTTC. It is translated as CASSYPSRGNSYNEQFF.

In its sample, this clonotype was seen once. A much more abundant neighbour one base away suggests this may be a read error. The V gene is TRBV6-5, the J gene TRBJ1-1, with D possibly TRBD1 on 6 matching bases. CDR3 length: 13 amino acids. Germline V gene data show CDR1 as MNHEY and CDR2 as SVGAGI. Trimming stripped 0 bases from V and 11 bases from J, with 13 bases between. Here the CDR3 DNA reads TGTGCCAGCAGTTACTCCAGGGACAACGGGGCTTTCTTT. Translation gives CASSYSRDNGAFF.

This sequence joins TRBV20-1 and TRBJ2-3; D is uncertain. The germline V gene encodes CDR1 DFQATT and CDR2 SNEGSKA (reference sequence). Trimming pared 5 bases from V and 6 bases from J, leaving 9 bases between. The CDR3 runs 11 residues. This CDR3 is CSAQPMDTQYF. In DNA, the CDR3 is TGCAGTGCTCAACCAATGGATACGCAGTATTTT.

At least ten counts were recorded for this clonotype. This chain joins TRBV4-3 and TRBJ1-5; no definite D call. With 0 bases removed from V and 5 bases from J, the gap between germline ends came to 8 bases. The CDR3 totals 14 residues. Germline loops: CDR1 LGHNA, CDR2 YSLEER. The CDR3 region has the DNA TGCGCCAGCAGCCAAGAGAGGGAGCATCAGCCCCAGCATTTT. Amino acids: CASSQEREHQPQHF.

The rearrangement joins TRBV6-1 to TRBJ1-4; D remains ambiguous. Germline CDR1 is MNHNS and CDR2 is SASEGT. V lost 2 bases, J lost 8 bases, and 9 bases lay in between. CDR3 size: 13 residues. The CDR3 reads CASSEPPTEKLFF. CDR3 bases: TGTGCCAGCAGTGAACCCCCCACAGAAAAACTGTTTTTT.

The chain recombines TRBV6-1 with TRBJ1-3; D is unclear. The CDR3 has 17 residues. Trimming pared 5 bases from V and 0 bases from J, leaving 17 bases between. Germline CDR1 reads MNHNS; CDR2 reads SASEGT. DNA of the CDR3: TGTGCCAGCAGTCCCCAAATACAACAAAACTCTGGAAACACCATATATTTT. Translating gives CASSPQIQQNSGNTIYF.

This rearrangement joins TRBV3-1 to TRBJ1-1, with 7 positions matching TRBD1. V shed 2 bases, J shed 10 bases, and the junction held 13 bases outside the gene matches. Germline CDR1 and CDR2: LGHDT and YNNKEL (reference sequence). The CDR3 is 15 amino acids. The CDR3 loop is CASSQPHTTGRVAFF. DNA for the CDR3: TGTGCCAGCAGCCAACCCCATACGACAGGGCGAGTAGCTTTCTTT.

In its sample, this clonotype was seen many times. The chain carries TRBV7-6 and TRBJ2-7, with 7 bases identical to TRBD1. Germline lookup yields CDR1 SGHVS and CDR2 FNYEAQ. This CDR3 is 15 amino acids long. V dropped 2 bases and J dropped 0; count of bases not matched to a gene: 4. This CDR3 is CASSLRQGPSYEQYF. The CDR3 DNA reads TGTGCCAGCAGCTTACGACAGGGCCCCTCCTACGAGCAGTACTTC.

The chain uses TRBV7-9 and TRBJ2-7; TRBD2 is a possible D gene (5 bases). Deletions cut 2 bases from V and 4 bases from J, with 12 bases between. Germline CDR1 reads SEHNR; CDR2 reads FQNEAQ (reference sequence). The CDR3 totals 14 residues. Written as DNA, the CDR3 is TGTGCCAGCAGCTTATGGGGAGAAACGTACGAGCAGTACTTC. Residues: CASSLWGETYEQYF.

This clonotype showed up just a few times. Without the conserved terminal phenylalanine or tryptophan, this CDR3 likely stems from a read error. The limits of the CDR3 on the DNA are not certain, so only TCRdb's listed CDR3 is given. The chain employs TRBV29-1 and TRBJ1-1; the table's D call, TRBD1, was not checked against the DNA. Germline CDR1 reads SQVTM; CDR2 reads ANQGSEA. Both ends counted, the CDR3 spans 11 residues. The CDR3 protein is CSVLMGDRGLI.

Worth noting for this clonotype: Given a much more abundant clone one base away, this may be a read error. The genes are TRBV5-4 and TRBJ2-2; no firm D call. With 0 bases removed from V and 3 bases from J, the gap between germline ends came to 3 bases. The CDR3 extends over 13 amino acids. Germline values: CDR1 SGHNT, CDR2 YYREEE (reference sequence). The CDR3 sequence: CASSLVHTGELFF. The CDR3 coding sequence is TGTGCCAGCAGCTTGGTGCACACCGGGGAGCTGTTTTTT.

The chain recombines TRBV12-3 or TRBV12-4 with TRBJ1-1, with D possibly being TRBD1 (5 bases). This CDR3 region has 14 residues. The V gene lost 2 bases and the J gene lost 1 base, with 8 bases spanning the gap. The CDR3 DNA sequence: TGTGCCAGCAGTTTAAGGGGTAAGAACACTGAAGCTTTCTTT. This gives the protein CASSLRGKNTEAFF.

Only a few counts were recorded for this clonotype. This sequence joins TRBV18 and TRBJ2-3; D remains ambiguous. Deletions cut 4 bases from V and 3 bases from J, with 11 bases between. CDR3 length: 14 amino acids. The germline V gene encodes CDR1 KGHSH and CDR2 LQKENI. CDR3 DNA sequence: TGTGCCAGCTCACTCGCCGTGGAGACAGATACGCAGTATTTT. It translates to CASSLAVETDTQYF.

This clonotype was seen at least ten times. The chain employs TRBV12-3 or TRBV12-4 and TRBJ2-2; D might be TRBD2 (6 bases). This CDR3 region has 12 residues. V was trimmed by 5 bases and J by 6 bases, leaving 7 bases between them. The CDR3 sequence: CASSREAGELFF. The CDR3 DNA follows: TGTGCCAGCAGTAGGGAGGCCGGGGAGCTGTTTTTT.

V is TRBV3-1 and J is TRBJ2-5; 10 bases fit TRBD2. Germline lookup yields CDR1 LGHDT and CDR2 YNNKEL (reference sequence). J was trimmed by 5 bases and V by 10 bases; bases with no gene match: 7. CDR3 length: 13 residues. Here the CDR3 DNA reads TGTGCCACCACTAGCGGGGACGGCGAGACCCAGTACTTC. This gives the protein CATTSGDGETQYF.

Concerning this clonotype: This may arise from a read error, as a much more abundant clone is one base away. No conserved phenylalanine or tryptophan is present at the end of the CDR3, so a read error is the likely explanation. V and J are TRBV5-1 and TRBJ2-3; 9 nucleotides agree with TRBD2. This CDR3 has 14 amino acids. V shed 4 bases and J 6 bases; nucleotides not matched to a gene: 6. CDR1 is SGHRS and CDR2 is YFSETQ in the germline V gene. The CDR3 DNA sequence: TGCGCCAGCAGCCCTATCGGACTAGCGGATACGCAGTATTAT. Residues: CASSPIGLADTQYY.